This TCR beta chain was observed in a study of cytomegalovirus exposure and HLA in healthy donors. V was shortened by 3 bases and J by 3 bases, with 11 bases between the two germline ends. The CDR3 has 14 residues. Germline V gene data show CDR1 as SQVTM and CDR2 as ANQGSEA. PCR primers comprised 60 Vbeta and 13 Jbeta primers. Sequenced by immunoSEQ multiplex PCR; TCRdb stores in-frame clones only, minus some. Of 110,000 to 150,000 clones in the sample, about 77% were seen once. The sequenced sample consisted of PBMCs. The receptor comes from a male donor in good health and CMV-seronegative. This chain uses TRBV29-1 with TRBJ2-2; TRBD2 might be the D (6 bases). CDR3 sequence: CSVDAGRDTGELFF. Here the CDR3 DNA reads TGCAGCGTTGATGCGGGGCGGGACACCGGGGAGCTGTTTTTT.